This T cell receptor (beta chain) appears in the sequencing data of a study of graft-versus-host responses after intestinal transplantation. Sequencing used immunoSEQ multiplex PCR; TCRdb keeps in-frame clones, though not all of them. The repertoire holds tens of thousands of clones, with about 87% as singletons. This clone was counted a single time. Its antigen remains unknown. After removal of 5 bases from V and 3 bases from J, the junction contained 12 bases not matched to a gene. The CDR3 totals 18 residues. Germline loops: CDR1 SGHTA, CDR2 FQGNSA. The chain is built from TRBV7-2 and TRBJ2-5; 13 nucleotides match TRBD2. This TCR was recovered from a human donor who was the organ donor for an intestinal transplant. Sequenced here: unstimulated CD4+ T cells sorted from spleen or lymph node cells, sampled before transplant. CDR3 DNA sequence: TGTGCCAGCAGCCGAGGCGGACTAGCGGGGGCCGGGGAAGAGACCCAGTACTTC. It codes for CASSRGGLAGAGEETQYF.